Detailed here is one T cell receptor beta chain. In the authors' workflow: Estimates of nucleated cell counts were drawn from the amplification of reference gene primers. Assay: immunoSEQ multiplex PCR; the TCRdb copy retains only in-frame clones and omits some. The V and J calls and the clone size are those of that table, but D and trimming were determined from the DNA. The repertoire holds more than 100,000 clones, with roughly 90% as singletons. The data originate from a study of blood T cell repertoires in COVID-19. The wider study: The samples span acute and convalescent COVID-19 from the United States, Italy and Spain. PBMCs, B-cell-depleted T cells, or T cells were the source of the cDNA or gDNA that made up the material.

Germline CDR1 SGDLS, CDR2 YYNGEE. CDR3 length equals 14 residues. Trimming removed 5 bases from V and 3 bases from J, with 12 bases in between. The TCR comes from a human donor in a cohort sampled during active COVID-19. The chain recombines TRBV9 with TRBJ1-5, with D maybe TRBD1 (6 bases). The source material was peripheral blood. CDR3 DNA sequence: TGTGCCAGCAGTCCCCAGGGGATCAATCAGCCCCAGCATTTT. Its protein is CASSPQGINQPQHF.